This T cell receptor beta chain was recovered during a study of CD8+ T cells in alopecia areata. Study-level points and caveats: Higher clonality was seen in lesional scalp than in normal scalp, especially in alopecia totalis/universalis. Scalp and blood retained many expanded lesional clones during tofacitinib. Uncertain still, given a single nonresponder, is whether baseline CD8+ expansion links to response. Scalp clonality decreased significantly with tofacitinib, and so did expanded CD8+ clones among the top 100.

Investigators isolated RNA and reverse transcribed it into cDNA to act as the sequencing template. Sequencing was performed with immunoSEQ multiplex PCR; in TCRdb, only in-frame clones are kept and a portion is missing. The data show about 140,000 clones, 82% seen once. Treatment denoted: oral pan-JAK inhibitor, 5-10 mg twice daily. Germline CDR1 GTSNPN, CDR2 SVGIG (reference sequence). Deletions cut 3 bases from V and 2 bases from J, with 7 bases between. This CDR3 has 12 residues. Concerning this clone: Its antigen is unidentified.

The sample here was CD8+ T cells sorted from blood, taken at week 4, from a patient treated with tofacitinib. The clonotype comes from a human donor with alopecia areata. The chain has TRBV30 and TRBJ1-1; unclear D gene. CDR3 nucleotide sequence: TGTGCCTGGAGCGACATCAACACTGAAGCTTTCTTT. Its translation: CAWSDINTEAFF.